One sample yielded the 19 T cell receptor beta chains listed below, sequenced in a study of early T cells in non-severe SARS-CoV-2 infection. TCRdb re-called the 5' RACE reads through MiXCR, storing one row per CDR3 protein. There are 80,000 to 100,000 distinct CDR3 sequences in the sample; 12% to 15% occur only once, and 5% to 7% lies in the top ten. Sequencing input: whole blood. The receptors derive from an adult who was a healthcare worker with PCR-confirmed SARS-CoV-2 infection or an uninfected control (not recorded which).

This chain connects TRBV10-3 to TRBJ2-1; possible D gene TRBD2, 5 bases. CDR3 length equals 19 residues. CDR1 ENHRY and CDR2 SYGVKD come from the germline V gene. Trimming removed 6 bases from V and 6 bases from J, with 30 bases in between. In nucleotides, the CDR3 is TGTGCCATCAGCCGAGTCGACTCACTCGGGGATCCCTCGGGCAATGAGCAGTTCTTC. This encodes CAISRVDSLGDPSGNEQFF.

The chain is built from TRBV7-2 and TRBJ2-3; 8 positions agree with TRBD2. Germline V gene data show CDR1 as SGHTA and CDR2 as FQGNSA. The length of the CDR3 is 18 residues. J was trimmed by 4 bases and V by 1 base; bases with no gene match: 13. DNA of the CDR3: TGTGCCAGCAGCTTAGTGAGTTCGGGGGGGCTTAAGGCAGATACGCAGTATTTT. Translation: CASSLVSSGGLKADTQYF.

The gene calls are TRBV5-4 and TRBJ2-1; D possibly corresponds to TRBD2 (5 bases). CDR1 is SGHNT and CDR2 is YYREEE in the germline V gene (reference sequence). The V gene lost 0 bases and the J gene lost 0 bases, with 7 bases spanning the gap. The CDR3 consists of 15 residues. DNA for the CDR3: TGTGCCAGCAGCTTGGTGGGGAGCTCCTACAATGAGCAGTTCTTC. Residues: CASSLVGSSYNEQFF.

The genes are TRBV28 and TRBJ1-3; TRBD1 might be the D (6 bases). V dropped 6 bases and J dropped 2 bases, with 17 bases sitting between them. Germline V gene sequence: CDR1 MDHEN, CDR2 SYDVKM. CDR3 length: 16 amino acids. CDR3 bases: TGTGCCAGCAGCCCACAGGGCGGTGTGACTGGAAACACCATATATTTT. Its protein is CASSPQGGVTGNTIYF.

The CDR3 DNA is TGTGCCAGCAGTCCTGGGACTAGCGGGGGCAACGAGCAGTACTTC. It specifies CASSPGTSGGNEQYF. The chain couples TRBV28 to TRBJ2-7; 14 bases line up with TRBD2. The CDR3 covers 15 residues. V shed 5 bases, J shed 5 bases, and the junction held 5 bases outside the gene matches. Germline V lookup: CDR1 MDHEN, CDR2 SYDVKM.

Turning to this clonotype: The junction differs from germline at one of its ends, possibly a read error. The J gene is TRBJ2-7, the V gene TRBV10-3, with D hard to call. CDR1 is ENHRY and CDR2 is SYGVKD in the germline V gene. There are 11 residues in the CDR3. CDR3 in amino acids: CAISDNGLSWF. For the CDR3, the DNA is TGTGCCATCAGTGATAACGGGCTCAGTTGGTTC.

This clonotype was seen only a few times. The V gene is TRBV28, the J gene TRBJ2-7; the match to TRBD1 covers 7 bases. Per germline, CDR1 MDHEN and CDR2 SYDVKM. J was trimmed by 1 base and V by 6 bases; bases with no gene match: 9. The CDR3 length is 15 residues. The chain's CDR3 is CASSKTGLQSYEQYF. Written as DNA, the CDR3 is TGTGCCAGCAGCAAGACAGGGTTACAATCCTACGAGCAGTACTTC. Full variable domain (missing parts from reference TRBV28 and TRBJ2-7): DVKVTQSSRYLVKRTGEKVFLECVQDMDHENMFWYRQDPGLGLRLIYFSYDVKMKEKGDIPEGYSVSREKKERFSLILESASTNQTSMYLCASSKTGLQSYEQYFGPGTRLTVT.

The chain uses TRBV29-1 and TRBJ2-5; D remains ambiguous. CDR1 and CDR2 (germline): SQVTM, ANQGSEA. V gave up 3 bases and J gave up 5 bases, with 13 bases separating them. The CDR3 sequence is 13 residues long. The CDR3 nucleotides read TGCAGCGTTGAGGCAGGAGTGGGGGAGACCCAGTACTTC. Translation gives CSVEAGVGETQYF. Full variable domain (rest looked up from reference TRBV29-1 and TRBJ2-5): SAVISQKPSRDICQRGTSLTIQCQVDSQVTMMFWYRQQPGQSLTLIATANQGSEATYESGFVIDKFPISRPNLTFSTLTVSNMSPEDSSIYLCSVEAGVGETQYFGPGTRLLVL.

The CDR3 reads CASSPSKRLAGAYEQYF. The DNA for the CDR3 is TGTGCCAGCAGCCCATCTAAAAGACTAGCGGGGGCCTACGAGCAGTACTTC. The chain combines TRBV4-2 with TRBJ2-7; 12 positions match TRBD2. V was clipped by 4 bases and J by 2 bases; unmatched bases: 9. The germline V gene has CDR1 LGHNA and CDR2 YNFKEQ. The CDR3 is made up of 17 amino acids.

The table lists this clonotype with a few counts. V gene TRBV20-1 combines with J gene TRBJ2-3; D not resolved. Germline-derived CDR1 and CDR2 are DFQATT and SNEGSKA (reference sequence). The CDR3 is made up of 15 amino acids. The germline V and J ends were trimmed by 2 bases and 2 bases, with 14 bases remaining between them. The CDR3 DNA reads as TGCAGTGCTAGACAATCCGTCTACATCACAGATACGCAGTATTTT. This encodes CSARQSVYITDTQYF.

The sample holds a few counts of this clonotype. The chain uses TRBV18 and TRBJ1-1; tentatively, D is TRBD1 (5 bases). The V and J ends lost 5 bases and 2 bases respectively, with 12 bases between them. This CDR3 is built from 14 residues. CDR1 and CDR2 (germline): KGHSH, LQKENI. DNA for the CDR3: TGTGCCAGCTCAGCAGCGGGGCAAAACACTGAAGCTTTCTTT. As protein: CASSAAGQNTEAFF.

The chain links TRBV29-1 to TRBJ1-2; TRBD1 is a possible D gene (5 bases). Germline CDR1 reads SQVTM; CDR2 reads ANQGSEA. There are 12 residues in the CDR3. The germline V and J ends were trimmed by 3 bases and 2 bases, with 7 bases remaining between them. CDR3 coding DNA: TGCAGCGTTGACGACAGAAACTATGGCTACACCTTC. Translating it yields CSVDDRNYGYTF.

As regards this clonotype: A read error may account for a junction end that differs from germline. The rearrangement joins TRBV7-6 to TRBJ2-1; TRBD2 agrees at 10 bases. The germline V gene has CDR1 SGHVS and CDR2 FNYEAQ. The CDR3 is made up of 13 amino acids. The CDR3: CASSLAGENEQFF. The DNA of the CDR3 is TGTGCCAGCAGCCTAGCGGGGGAGAATGAGCAGTTCTTC.

This chain links TRBV29-1 with TRBJ2-3, with D perhaps TRBD2 (6 bases). CDR3 size: 15 residues. The germline V gene encodes CDR1 SQVTM and CDR2 ANQGSEA. Trimming removed 3 bases at V and 0 bases at J, with 13 bases between. CDR3: CSVDSSAGSTDTQYF. For the CDR3, the DNA is TGCAGCGTTGACAGTTCGGCGGGGAGCACAGATACGCAGTATTTT.

The chain joins TRBV4-3 to TRBJ2-6; D uncertain. V was shortened by 0 bases and J by 0 bases, with 9 bases between the two germline ends. This CDR3 spans 17 amino acids. CDR1 and CDR2 (germline): LGHNA, YSLEER. The CDR3 bases are TGCGCCAGCAGCCAAGACAGCACGAGCTCTGGGGCCAACGTCCTGACTTTC. Translated: CASSQDSTSSGANVLTF.

In its sample, this clonotype was seen a few times. V is TRBV7-2 and J is TRBJ2-7, with 9 bases that match TRBD2. CDR3 length: 16 amino acids. After removal of 5 bases from V and 0 bases from J, the junction contained 8 bases not matched to a gene. Germline-derived CDR1 and CDR2 are SGHTA and FQGNSA. CDR3 in DNA: TGTGCCAGCAGCACCGACGCGGGGGGGAGCTCCTACGAGCAGTACTTC. This codes for CASSTDAGGSSYEQYF.

The rearrangement links TRBV6-5 to TRBJ1-3; no firm D call. The CDR3 is 14 residues long. From germline, CDR1 is MNHEY and CDR2 SVGAGI. Trimming removed 8 bases from V and 0 bases from J, with 11 bases in between. The CDR3 sequence is CASFDSSSGNTIYF. Here the CDR3 DNA reads TGTGCCAGCTTTGACTCTTCCTCTGGAAACACCATATATTTT.

This sequence joins TRBV28 and TRBJ1-1, with TRBD1 identical over 7 bases. The CDR3 covers 15 residues. With V trimmed by 3 bases and J by 4 bases, 8 bases remained unmatched. Germline lookup yields CDR1 MDHEN and CDR2 SYDVKM. CDR3 in amino acids: CASSFDRVPSTEAFF. In nucleotides, the CDR3 is TGTGCCAGCAGTTTTGACAGGGTCCCGAGCACTGAAGCTTTCTTT.

This clonotype was observed many times. The rearrangement uses TRBV7-9 and TRBJ1-1; the D is unclear. The CDR3 covers 13 residues. V dropped 3 bases and J dropped 1 base, with 6 bases sitting between them. Germline CDR1 and CDR2: SEHNR and FQNEAQ (reference sequence). The CDR3 nucleotides read TGTGCCAGCAGCTTTCTGCCGAACACTGAAGCTTTCTTT. This encodes CASSFLPNTEAFF. The complete variable domain, with remaining parts taken from reference TRBV7-9 and TRBJ1-1, reads DTGVSQNPRHKITKRGQNVTFRCDPISEHNRLYWYRQTLGQGPEFLTYFQNEAQLEKSRLLSDRFSAERPKGSFSTLEIQRTEQGDSAMYLCASSFLPNTEAFFGQGTRLTVV.